These T cell receptor beta chains were read from a single sample in a study of shared clonotypes between healthy human individuals. Measured with immunoSEQ multiplex PCR; TCRdb has only the in-frame clones, and not every one. Of more than 900,000 clones in the sample, around 78% were seen once. Sequencing input: memory CD4+ T cells from PBMCs. The receptor source for this set is a man aged 18 to 35 in good health. Some clones in this sample may be carry-over from other donors' samples. Both conserved end residues are part of each CDR3. The D gene is left open where the match is weak. Clone size appears in some rows only: once, few, many, or a class for an expanded clone.

clone_size,d_call,v_call,j_call,cdr3_nt,cdr3_aa
few,-,TRBV4-1,TRBJ2-7,TGCGCCAGCAGCCGAGGGGGACGGGGCCTCTCCTACGAGCAGTACTTC,CASSRGGRGLSYEQYF
few,-,TRBV30,TRBJ1-1,TGTGCCTGGAGCGAGGCGGTGGACACTGAAGCTTTCTTT,CAWSEAVDTEAFF
-,-,TRBV30,TRBJ2-7,TGTGCCTGGAGCTGGGGAGGATACGAGCAGTACTTC,CAWSWGGYEQYF
once,-,TRBV29-1,TRBJ2-2,TGCAGCGTTGATGGGCAGAACACCGGGGAGCTGTTTTTT,CSVDGQNTGELFF
-,-,TRBV25-1,TRBJ2-2,TGTGCCAGCAGTGAATTCGGAGCACCCGTAGAGCTGTTTTTT,CASSEFGAPVELFF
many,-,TRBV28,TRBJ1-2,TGTGCCAGCAGGCCCCCCGGGGCGACCCCGGAGGGCTACACCTTC,CASRPPGATPEGYTF
-,TRBD1,TRBV7-2,TRBJ1-2,TGTGCCAGCAGCTTAGATAGGACAGGGGGCATAGGCTACACCTTC,CASSLDRTGGIGYTF
-,TRBD1,TRBV30,TRBJ2-1,TGTGCCTGGAGTCACGGGACAGGGGGCAGTGAGCAGTTCTTC,CAWSHGTGGSEQFF
-,-,TRBV7-3,TRBJ2-3,TGTGCCAGCAGCTCACCACAGGGTATTAGCACAGATACGCAGTATTTT,CASSSPQGISTDTQYF
few,-,TRBV9,TRBJ2-2,TGTGCCAGCAGCCCCCGGGTGGCCAACGAGATAAACACCGGGGAGCTGTTTTTT,CASSPRVANEINTGELFF
-,TRBD1,TRBV4-2,TRBJ2-7,TGTGACAGCAGCCATCTGGGACAGGGCGCATCCGAGCAGTACTTC,CDSSHLGQGASEQYF
once,-,TRBV5-8,TRBJ2-7,TGTGCCAGCAGCGGCGGTATTGGCTACCTTTCCCTATCGGACTACGAGCAGTACTTC,CASSGGIGYLSLSDYEQYF
few,-,TRBV30,TRBJ1-3,TGTGCCTGGACCAAGGTCCTTGGAAACACCATATATTTT,CAWTKVLGNTIYF
once,-,TRBV20-1,TRBJ2-7,TGCAGTGCTAAAAGACTAGACGAGCAGTACTTC,CSAKRLDEQYF
once,-,TRBV5-1,TRBJ2-7,TGCGCCAGCAGCTTGGAAGGTCTTGACGAGCAGTACTTC,CASSLEGLDEQYF
-,-,TRBV27,TRBJ2-7,TGTGCCAGCAGTGGAGCTTATGGAGTTTCTGGCGAGCAGTACTTC,CASSGAYGVSGEQYF
once,-,TRBV6-5,TRBJ1-5,TGTGCCAGCAGACCGACAGGCTATAGCAATCAGCCCCAGCATTTT,CASRPTGYSNQPQHF
-,-,TRBV5-1,TRBJ2-7,TGCGCCAGCAGCTCGGAGGGCGGGTACGAGCAGTACTTC,CASSSEGGYEQYF
-,-,TRBV5-1,TRBJ2-2,TGCGCCAGCACCCGTCCATTCGGTGGGAACACCGGGGAGCTGTTTTTT,CASTRPFGGNTGELFF
-,TRBD1,TRBV29-1,TRBJ1-5,TGCAGCCGGAACAGGGGGCACAATCAGCCCCAGCATTTT,CSRNRGHNQPQHF
-,-,TRBV5-1,TRBJ2-5,TGCGCCAGCAGCTTGGGGGCCCAAGAGACCCAGTACTTC,CASSLGAQETQYF
-,TRBD2,TRBV6-6,TRBJ2-1,TGTGCCAGCAGCTACATGGAGACTAGCGGGAGTGGGGAGCAGTTCTTC,CASSYMETSGSGEQFF
many,-,TRBV28,TRBJ2-3,TGTGCCAGCAGTTTATCGGTCGGTTATACGCAGTATTTT,CASSLSVGYTQYF
few,TRBD1,TRBV2,TRBJ1-2,TGTGCCAGCAGCTCCGGGACAGGGGGCGGCTATGGCTACACCTTC,CASSSGTGGGYGYTF
once,TRBD1,TRBV15,TRBJ1-1,TGTGCCACCAGCAGACAGGCCGGGACAGGGACTGAAGCTTTCTTT,CATSRQAGTGTEAFF
-,-,TRBV6-5,TRBJ1-1,TGTGCCAGCAGAAACGGGCAGGAGACTTCTGAAGCTTTCTTT,CASRNGQETSEAFF
-,TRBD1,TRBV5-4,TRBJ2-4,TGTGCCAGCAGCTTGGCGGGGGACAGGGGGCTAGGCATTCAGTACTTC,CASSLAGDRGLGIQYF
-,-,TRBV6-1,TRBJ1-3,TGTGCCAGCCAAGCAGGTCACTCTGGAAACACCATATATTTT,CASQAGHSGNTIYF
once,TRBD2,TRBV27,TRBJ2-5,TGTGCCAGCAGTTCGGGGAGGGGAGAGACCCAGTACTTC,CASSSGRGETQYF
-,-,TRBV19,TRBJ2-1,TGTGCCAGTAAAGATAACAGTTACAATGAGCAGTTCTTC,CASKDNSYNEQFF
-,TRBD1,TRBV28,TRBJ1-1,TGTGCCAGCAGTTTCAACCCGAAGACAGGGTACACTGAAGCTTTCTTT,CASSFNPKTGYTEAFF
-,-,TRBV29-1,TRBJ1-2,TGCAGCGCAGTGACAAACAGGGAGGACTATGGCTACACCTTC,CSAVTNREDYGYTF
-,-,TRBV7-3,TRBJ2-1,TGTGCCAGCAGCTCTAGCCCGGCGGACGGGAGGTTCTTC,CASSSSPADGRFF
few,-,TRBV28,TRBJ2-5,TGTGCCAGCAGTATCTTCGGACAACAAGAGACCCAGTACTTC,CASSIFGQQETQYF
-,-,TRBV30,TRBJ1-1,TGTGCCTGGAGTGTACGCCCTAACACTGAAGCTTTCTTT,CAWSVRPNTEAFF
-,TRBD2,TRBV15,TRBJ2-7,TGTGCCACCAGCAGAGGTCGCGGCGGGGGGCCACCCTACGAGCAGTACTTC,CATSRGRGGGPPYEQYF
-,TRBD1,TRBV12-5,TRBJ2-5,TGTGCTAGTGGGGGGACAGTGGTTCCTTCGTACCAAGAGACCCAGTACTTC,CASGGTVVPSYQETQYF
few,-,TRBV4-1,TRBJ1-1,TGCGCCAGCAGCCAAGACTACACTGAAGCTTTCTTT,CASSQDYTEAFF
few,TRBD1,TRBV7-9,TRBJ1-3,TGTGCCAGCAGCCCACAGGGGCTATTCGGAAACACCATATATTTT,CASSPQGLFGNTIYF
once,-,TRBV9,TRBJ2-2,TGTGCCAGCAGTCCCAGACAGGACACCGGGGAGCTGTTTTTT,CASSPRQDTGELFF
-,TRBD1,TRBV5-6,TRBJ2-7,TGTGCCAGCAGCTTGGAACAGGGGGCCTACGAGCAGTACTTC,CASSLEQGAYEQYF
-,-,TRBV2,TRBJ2-2,TGTGCCAGCAGGGTCACGGACGGAGTCACCGGGGAGCTGTTTTTT,CASRVTDGVTGELFF
-,TRBD1,TRBV6-5,TRBJ2-3,TGTGCCAGCAAGCAGACAGGGGGCACAGATACGCAGTATTTT,CASKQTGGTDTQYF
-,TRBD1,TRBV2,TRBJ1-5,TGTGCCAGCAGAGCCGGGACAGGGGGTAGGCCCCAGCATTTT,CASRAGTGGRPQHF
-,TRBD2,TRBV7-8,TRBJ2-1,TGTGCCAGCAGCTTAGGCACTGCGGGAGGGTACAATGAGCAGTTCTTC,CASSLGTAGGYNEQFF
-,-,TRBV28,TRBJ2-3,TGTGCCAGCAGCCCCGCCGGGATTAGCACAGATACGCAGTATTTT,CASSPAGISTDTQYF
few,TRBD2,TRBV2,TRBJ2-7,TGTGCCAGCAGTGAACGAGCGGGGACTGCTTCCTACGAGCAGTACTTC,CASSERAGTASYEQYF
-,TRBD1,TRBV28,TRBJ2-1,TGTGCCAGCAGCCTACTCCCCGGGACAGGGGACAATGAGCAGTTCTTC,CASSLLPGTGDNEQFF
-,-,TRBV9,TRBJ2-7,TGTGCCAGCAGCCCCCGGCAATCAGAGTTTACCTACGAGCAGTACTTC,CASSPRQSEFTYEQYF
-,-,TRBV11-2,TRBJ2-3,TGTGCCAGCAGCTTAAACGGCCTAAATACGCAGTATTTT,CASSLNGLNTQYF
-,-,TRBV18,TRBJ2-1,TGTGCCAGCTCCCCGGGACACCTAACGAGCTCCTACAATGAGCAGTTCTTC,CASSPGHLTSSYNEQFF
-,-,TRBV25-1,TRBJ2-3,TGTGCCAGCAGTGAGTCGGGCCTTCTGCCAGATACGCAGTATTTT,CASSESGLLPDTQYF
-,-,TRBV28,TRBJ2-5,TGTGCCAGCAGTTTGTCGGAGACCCAGTACTTC,CASSLSETQYF
-,-,TRBV5-1,TRBJ2-7,TGCGCCAGCAGCTTGGTTGGCGGGGTAGATTACGAGCAGTACTTC,CASSLVGGVDYEQYF
-,-,TRBV6-6,TRBJ2-7,TGTGCCAGCAGTTACTCGCAGGGCTACGAGCAGTACTTC,CASSYSQGYEQYF
-,TRBD2,TRBV5-1,TRBJ2-1,TGCGCCAGCAGGCACGGGACTAGCGGGAGGGGTGAGCAGTTCTTC,CASRHGTSGRGEQFF
-,TRBD2,TRBV30,TRBJ2-5,TGTGCCTGGACGGGACATAGCGGGGCAGAGACCCAGTACTTC,CAWTGHSGAETQYF
-,-,TRBV2,TRBJ1-1,TGTGCCAGCCGGACAGCCATGAACACTGAAGCTTTCTTT,CASRTAMNTEAFF
-,-,TRBV2,TRBJ2-3,TGTGCCAGCAGGGACAGCCCTCTCCCCACAGATACGCAGTATTTT,CASRDSPLPTDTQYF